Listed below are T cell receptor beta chains from one sample, sequenced in a study of cytomegalovirus exposure and HLA in healthy donors. Sequencing was performed with immunoSEQ multiplex PCR; in TCRdb, only in-frame clones are kept and a portion is missing. Among about 240,000 clones, 85% to 90% were seen once, and the ten largest hold about 2.5%. Sequencing was carried out using PBMCs. Receptors originate from a young man in good health and CMV-seronegative. Both conserved end residues are part of each CDR3. The order of the fields is D gene, V gene, clone size, J gene, CDR3 protein, CDR3 DNA. A D gene is named only where the DNA matches it firmly. The size entry is marked missing in some rows and otherwise reads once, few, many or a size class.

>NA|TRBV4-3|once|TRBJ1-1
CASSHLQGRVTEAFF
TGCGCCAGCAGCCACCTACAGGGTAGGGTCACTGAAGCTTTCTTT
>NA|TRBV5-6|NA|TRBJ2-7
CASSLAPGGTSSYEQYF
TGTGCCAGCAGCTTGGCCCCCGGCGGGACGAGCTCCTACGAGCAGTACTTC
>NA|TRBV27|NA|TRBJ2-3
CASSFRSTDTQYF
TGTGCCAGCAGTTTCCGTTCCACAGATACGCAGTATTTT
>TRBD2|TRBV18|few|TRBJ2-7
CASSPGSREGSEQYF
TGTGCCAGCTCACCAGGGTCGCGGGAGGGGAGCGAGCAGTACTTC
>NA|TRBV5-1|NA|TRBJ2-5
CASSFGGPGMETQYF
TGCGCCAGCAGCTTCGGGGGTCCGGGGATGGAGACCCAGTACTTC
>TRBD1|TRBV6-1|NA|TRBJ1-1
CASSEGQGREAFF
TGTGCCAGCAGTGAGGGACAGGGCCGGGAAGCTTTCTTT
>NA|TRBV11-2|NA|TRBJ1-6
CASSPEGDSPLHF
TGTGCCAGCAGCCCCGAGGGGGATTCACCCCTCCACTTT
>TRBD1|TRBV5-4|NA|TRBJ2-7
CASSSRDRGVEQYF
TGTGCCAGCAGCAGCCGGGACAGGGGCGTCGAGCAGTACTTC
>NA|TRBV6-5|NA|TRBJ1-1
CASSYSRDTEAFF
TGTGCCAGCAGTTACTCTCGAGACACTGAAGCTTTCTTT
>TRBD2|TRBV5-1|NA|TRBJ2-7
CASSLRTSASYEQYF
TGCGCCAGCAGTCTTAGGACTAGCGCCTCCTACGAGCAGTACTTC
>TRBD2|TRBV5-6|NA|TRBJ2-3
CASSTPGGTQYF
TGTGCCAGCAGCACTCCGGGGGGTACGCAGTATTTT
>TRBD1|TRBV19|NA|TRBJ1-2
CAAGNRGWGYTF
TGTGCCGCAGGAAACAGGGGTTGGGGCTACACCTTC
>NA|TRBV4-1|NA|TRBJ2-3
CASSQVFRDTQYF
TGCGCCAGCAGCCAAGTCTTCAGAGATACGCAGTATTTT
>NA|TRBV7-2|NA|TRBJ1-2
CASSLGRLSDLYGYTF
TGTGCCAGCAGCTTAGGTAGACTGAGTGACCTGTATGGCTACACCTTC
>NA|TRBV7-8|NA|TRBJ2-2
CASSPTGGTGELFF
TGTGCCAGCAGCCCGACAGGAGGCACCGGGGAGCTGTTTTTT
>TRBD2|TRBV2|NA|TRBJ2-7
CASAEQAGGYYEQYF
TGTGCCAGCGCCGAGCAGGCGGGAGGGTACTACGAGCAGTACTTC
>NA|TRBV7-9|NA|TRBJ2-1
CASSPRGVAGGEQFF
TGTGCCAGCAGCCCCAGGGGGGTTGCGGGAGGCGAGCAGTTCTTC
>NA|TRBV7-9|NA|TRBJ1-1
CASSLATGWNTEAFF
TGTGCCAGCAGCTTAGCAACGGGGTGGAACACTGAAGCTTTCTTT
>TRBD1|TRBV7-9|NA|TRBJ2-1
CASSGQGTYEQFF
TGTGCCAGCTCGGGACAGGGGACGTATGAGCAGTTCTTC
>NA|TRBV5-6|NA|TRBJ2-1
CASSQILSSYNEQFF
TGTGCCAGCAGTCAGATACTAAGCTCCTACAATGAGCAGTTCTTC
>NA|TRBV5-4|NA|TRBJ2-7
CASSLPGRVHEQYF
TGTGCCAGCAGCCTCCCCGGCAGGGTCCACGAGCAGTACTTC
>NA|TRBV6-5|NA|TRBJ1-2
CASSYSGDYGYTF
TGTGCCAGCAGTTACTCAGGGGACTATGGCTACACCTTC
>TRBD2|TRBV7-2|NA|TRBJ2-3
CASSFVRGVSDTQYF
TGTGCCAGCAGCTTTGTGCGGGGGGTTTCAGATACGCAGTATTTT
>TRBD1|TRBV19|NA|TRBJ1-6
CAGGTGDSPLHF
TGTGCCGGTGGGACAGGGGATTCACCCCTCCACTTT
>TRBD2|TRBV6-5|NA|TRBJ2-1
CASRPGGVSYNEQFF
TGTGCCAGCAGGCCGGGGGGGGTTTCCTACAATGAGCAGTTCTTC
>NA|TRBV2|NA|TRBJ2-7
CASSERWLNSYEQYF
TGTGCCAGCAGTGAACGTTGGCTGAACTCCTACGAGCAGTACTTC
>TRBD1|TRBV5-1|NA|TRBJ1-6
CASNLGGPTNSPLHF
TGCGCCAGCAATTTAGGGGGCCCGACGAATTCACCCCTCCACTTT
>NA|TRBV10-2|NA|TRBJ1-2
CASTSTALGQRDYGYTF
TGCGCCAGCACCTCGACCGCTTTGGGACAACGCGACTATGGCTACACCTTC
>NA|TRBV7-2|NA|TRBJ1-5
CASSLAAGVEQPQHF
TGTGCCAGCAGCTTAGCGGCAGGGGTAGAGCAGCCCCAGCATTTT
>NA|TRBV15|NA|TRBJ2-2
CATSRVTAGIGGELFF
TGTGCCACCAGCAGAGTTACGGCGGGGATAGGCGGGGAGCTGTTTTTT
>NA|TRBV30|NA|TRBJ1-6
CAWSGGPNSPLHF
TGTGCCTGGAGTGGGGGGCCGAACTCACCCCTCCACTTT
>TRBD1|TRBV9|many|TRBJ2-5
CASSSFSRGETQYF
TGTGCCAGCAGCTCTTTTAGCAGGGGGGAGACCCAGTACTTC
>NA|TRBV10-1|NA|TRBJ2-3
CASSESSYTDTQYF
TGCGCCAGCAGCGAATCTTCCTACACAGATACGCAGTATTTT
>NA|TRBV7-2|NA|TRBJ2-3
CASSLRDFRTDTQYF
TGTGCCAGCAGCTTAAGGGACTTCCGCACAGATACGCAGTATTTT
>NA|TRBV18|NA|TRBJ2-3
CASSLGRRGAQDTQYF
TGTGCCAGCTCACTAGGACGGAGGGGAGCCCAAGATACGCAGTATTTT
>NA|TRBV6-4|NA|TRBJ1-2
CASSPAGGVYYGYTF
TGTGCCAGCAGTCCCGCCGGGGGGGTCTACTATGGCTACACCTTC
>NA|TRBV27|NA|TRBJ1-4
CASSSGVGKLFF
TGTGCCAGCTCGTCAGGGGTTGGAAAACTGTTTTTT
>NA|TRBV9|NA|TRBJ2-7
CASSVVGDSSYEQYF
TGTGCCAGCAGCGTAGTGGGCGATAGCTCCTACGAGCAGTACTTC
>NA|TRBV7-8|NA|TRBJ2-4
CASSRPAGNIQYF
TGTGCCAGCAGCCGACCGGCGGGGAACATTCAGTACTTC
>NA|TRBV5-1|NA|TRBJ1-2
CASSPEGLGYTF
TGCGCCAGCAGCCCTGAGGGTCTGGGCTACACCTTC
>NA|TRBV30|few|TRBJ1-1
CAWSVSREAFF
TGTGCCTGGAGTGTTTCCCGTGAAGCTTTCTTT
>NA|TRBV29-1|NA|TRBJ2-3
CSVEGQDEADTQYF
TGCAGCGTTGAAGGACAGGACGAAGCAGATACGCAGTATTTT
>NA|TRBV18|NA|TRBJ2-5
CASSPRFGVRETQYF
TGTGCCAGCTCACCCCGCTTCGGGGTGCGAGAGACCCAGTACTTC
>TRBD2|TRBV9|NA|TRBJ2-5
CASSEAGTSGGGQETQYF
TGTGCCAGCAGTGAAGCCGGGACTAGCGGAGGGGGCCAAGAGACCCAGTACTTC
>NA|TRBV28|NA|TRBJ1-2
CASTTPDETVFNYGYTF
TGTGCCAGCACCACGCCGGACGAGACAGTTTTTAACTATGGCTACACCTTC
>TRBD1|TRBV19|NA|TRBJ1-1
CASSASGGRTEAFF
TGTGCCAGTAGTGCCTCAGGGGGCAGGACTGAAGCTTTCTTT